The present T cell receptor beta chain was sequenced within a study of blood T cell repertoires in COVID-19 (dated by TCRdb to the early 2020s). With regard to the full study: Collaborator samples came from the United States, Italy and Spain and covered acute and convalescent phases of COVID-19. The prospective study material was composed of cDNA or gDNA derived from T cells, B-cell-depleted T cells, or PBMCs. The dataset comprised deeply sampled blood TCRbeta repertoires from subjects exposed to, actively infected with, or recovered from COVID-19. The repertoires were released in a freely available public database intended as a resource for research on the immune response to SARS-CoV-2. Samples came from the ongoing ImmuneRACE study (first 160 participants) plus 1,254 subjects from 6 global collaborators. The sample metadata nearly always contained a de-identified subject ID, COVID-19 status, age in years and sex. Where HLA class I and class II types were available, the types were taken from metadata supplied by the sample provider, not from assay-based typing. The investigation overall reported the following: Clinical and demographic metadata were provided uncurated, with the amount varying by source and participant.

To note about this clone: Its antigen is not yet known. No per-base quality is available; no much larger clone lies one base away.

From V the trimming removes 4 bases and from J it removes 4 bases, while the gene matches leave 10 bases of the junction unaccounted for. CDR1 ENHRY and CDR2 SYGVKD are derived from the germline V gene. The CDR3 runs 16 amino acids, cysteine and phenylalanine included. Of the read, only the CDR3 DNA is kept; its 48 bases are in frame from base 1. Collaborating institutions collected whole blood in K2EDTA tubes following their own protocols. Collaborator samples were shipped for TCRbeta analysis as frozen whole blood, isolated PBMCs, or DNA extracted from either sample type. The immunoSEQ Assay, a bias-controlled multiplex PCR, was used to amplify TCRbeta CDR3 regions from genomic DNA. As for the authors' bioinformatics: The number of nucleated cells in each sample was estimated from the amplification of reference gene primers within the assay. Sequence reads were collapsed and filtered to measure the absolute abundance of every unique TCRbeta CDR3 rearrangement. Productive Simpson clonality was computed per sample as the square root of Simpson's diversity index over productive rearrangements. TCRdb took over this immuneACCESS table, retaining in-frame rearrangements with V and J assigned. Such tables are incomplete; in checked studies, under half of the missing clones stem from an unresolved V gene, and the remainder is unexplained. V and J calls and clone size come straight from that table; D and trimming were deduced from the DNA. The sample profile shows over 100,000 clones; around 83% of them were found once. Approximately 3.3% of the sample is taken by the ten largest.

The rearrangement joined TRBV10-3 to TRBJ1-1; TRBD1 matches 9 bases in the middle. Sequenced material: peripheral blood. The sequence derives from an elderly woman with active or convalescent COVID-19. The CDR3 region: CAISVQGARGATEAFF. The DNA sequence is as follows: TGTGCCATCAGTGTACAGGGGGCAAGAGGAGCCACTGAAGCTTTCTTT.